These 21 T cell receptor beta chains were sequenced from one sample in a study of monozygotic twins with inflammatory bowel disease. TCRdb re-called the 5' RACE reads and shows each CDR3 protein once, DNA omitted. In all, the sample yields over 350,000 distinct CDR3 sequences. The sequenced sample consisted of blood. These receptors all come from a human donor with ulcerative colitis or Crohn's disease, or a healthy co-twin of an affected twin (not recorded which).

CDR3 residues: CASSLDGPEETQYF. V is TRBV7-8 and J is TRBJ2-5. CDR1 SGHVS and CDR2 FQNEAQ come from the germline V gene. The length of the CDR3 is 14 residues. Variable domain in full (rest from reference TRBV7-8 and TRBJ2-5): GAGVSQSPRYKVAKRGQDVALRCDPISGHVSLFWYQQALGQGPEFLTYFQNEAQLDKSGLPSDRFFAERPEGSVSTLKIQRTQQEDSAVYLCASSLDGPEETQYFGPGTRLLVL.

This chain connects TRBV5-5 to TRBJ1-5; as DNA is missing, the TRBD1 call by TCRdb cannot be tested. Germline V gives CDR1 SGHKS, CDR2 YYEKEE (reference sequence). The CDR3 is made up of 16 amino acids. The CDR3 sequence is CASSPAGGYRNQPQHF.

CDR3 sequence: CASSPGGTGRYEQYF. The rearrangement joins TRBV5-1 to TRBJ2-7; TCRdb proposes TRBD1, but this gene call is untestable without DNA. The length of the CDR3 is 15 residues. The V gene's germline CDR1 is SGHRS and CDR2 YFSETQ. Supplemented by reference TRBV5-1 and TRBJ2-7, the full variable domain reads KAGVTQTPRYLIKTRGQQVTLSCSPISGHRSVSWYQQTPGQGLQFLFEYFSETQRNKGNFPGRFSGRQFSNSRSEMNVSTLELGDSALYLCASSPGGTGRYEQYFGPGTRLTVT.

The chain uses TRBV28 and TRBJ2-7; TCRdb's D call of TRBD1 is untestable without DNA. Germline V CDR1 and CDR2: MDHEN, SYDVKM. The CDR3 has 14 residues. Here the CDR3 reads CASSLGGGPPMQYF.

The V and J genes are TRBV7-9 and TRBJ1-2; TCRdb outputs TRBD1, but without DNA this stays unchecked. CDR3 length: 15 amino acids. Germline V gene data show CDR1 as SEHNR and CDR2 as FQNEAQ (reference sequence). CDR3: CASSPFGQGLNGYTF.

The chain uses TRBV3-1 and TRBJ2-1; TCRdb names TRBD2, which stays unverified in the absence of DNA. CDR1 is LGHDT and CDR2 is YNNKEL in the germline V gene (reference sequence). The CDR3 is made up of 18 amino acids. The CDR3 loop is CASSRLMTSGGSYNEQFF.

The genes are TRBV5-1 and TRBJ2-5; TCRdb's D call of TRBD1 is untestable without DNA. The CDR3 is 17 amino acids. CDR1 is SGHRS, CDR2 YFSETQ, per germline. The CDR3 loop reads CASSPGQTRVTQETQYF.

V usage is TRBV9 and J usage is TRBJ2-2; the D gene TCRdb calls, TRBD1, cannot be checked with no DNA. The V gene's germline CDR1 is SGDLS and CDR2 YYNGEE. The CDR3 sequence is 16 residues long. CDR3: CASTRGQGTNTGELFF.

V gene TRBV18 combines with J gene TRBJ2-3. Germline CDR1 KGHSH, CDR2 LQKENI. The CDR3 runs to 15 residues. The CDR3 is CASSPQGASTDTQYF.

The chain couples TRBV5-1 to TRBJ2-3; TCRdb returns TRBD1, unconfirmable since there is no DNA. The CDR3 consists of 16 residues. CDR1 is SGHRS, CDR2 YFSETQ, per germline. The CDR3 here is CASSLYGQDSTDTQYF.

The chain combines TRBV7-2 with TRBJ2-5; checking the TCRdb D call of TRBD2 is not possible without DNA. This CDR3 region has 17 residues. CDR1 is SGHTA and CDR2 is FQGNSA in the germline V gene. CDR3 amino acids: CASSLGILAGDQETQYF.

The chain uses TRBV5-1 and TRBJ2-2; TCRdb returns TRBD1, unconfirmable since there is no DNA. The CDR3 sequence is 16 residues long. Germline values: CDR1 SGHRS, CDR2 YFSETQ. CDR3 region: CASRTDWGSNTGELFF.

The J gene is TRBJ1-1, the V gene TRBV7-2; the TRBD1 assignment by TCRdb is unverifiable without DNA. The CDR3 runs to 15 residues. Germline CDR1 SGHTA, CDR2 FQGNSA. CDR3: CASSPGPGFGTEAFF.

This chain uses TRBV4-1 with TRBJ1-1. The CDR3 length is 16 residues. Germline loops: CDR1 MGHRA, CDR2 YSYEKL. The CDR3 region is CASRLSVYRSNTEAFF.

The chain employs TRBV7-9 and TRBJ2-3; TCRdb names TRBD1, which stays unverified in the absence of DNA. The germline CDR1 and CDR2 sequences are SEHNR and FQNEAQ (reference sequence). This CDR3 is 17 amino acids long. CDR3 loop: CASSSTEGTASTDTQYF.

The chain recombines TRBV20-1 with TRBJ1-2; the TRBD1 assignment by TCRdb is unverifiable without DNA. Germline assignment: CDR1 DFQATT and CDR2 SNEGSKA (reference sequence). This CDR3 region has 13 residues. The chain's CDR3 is CSARKGQLYGYTF.

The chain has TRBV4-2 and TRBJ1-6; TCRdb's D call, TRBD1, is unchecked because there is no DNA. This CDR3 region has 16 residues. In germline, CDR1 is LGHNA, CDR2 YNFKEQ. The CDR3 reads CASSQRTGTGYSPLHF.

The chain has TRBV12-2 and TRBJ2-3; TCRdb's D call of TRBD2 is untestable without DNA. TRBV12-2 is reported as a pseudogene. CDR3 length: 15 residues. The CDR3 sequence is CASRCLGRVADTQYF.

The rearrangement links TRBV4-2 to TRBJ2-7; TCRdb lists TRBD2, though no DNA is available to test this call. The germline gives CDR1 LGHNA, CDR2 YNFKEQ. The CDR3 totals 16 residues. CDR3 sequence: CASSQALEGDSYEQYF.

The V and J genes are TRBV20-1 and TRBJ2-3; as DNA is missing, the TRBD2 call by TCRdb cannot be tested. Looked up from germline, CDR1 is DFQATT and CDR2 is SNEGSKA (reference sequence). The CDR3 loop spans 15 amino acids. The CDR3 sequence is CSAAKGTSNTDTQYF.

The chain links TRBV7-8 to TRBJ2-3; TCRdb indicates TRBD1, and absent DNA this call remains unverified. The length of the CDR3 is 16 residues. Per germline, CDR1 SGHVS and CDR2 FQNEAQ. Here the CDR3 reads CASTEVWSGFPDTQYF.